A selection of T cell receptor beta chains follows, all from one sample in a study of metastatic and nonmetastatic thyroid tumors. MiXCR was used by TCRdb to re-call the PCR reads. The sample yields around 22,000 clones, 20% to 25% seen once. The sequencing input was tumor tissue. The receptors come from a female donor with papillary thyroid cancer or a benign thyroid nodule (not recorded which). Some clones in this sample may be carry-over from other donors' samples. The CDR3 runs from the conserved cysteine through the conserved F or W. The D gene is left open where the match is weak. Clone size is stated in some rows and not others, as once, few, many or a class when expanded.

V gene: TRBV7-3
J gene: TRBJ2-2
clone size: few
D gene: .
CDR3 protein: CASSPGLNTGELFF
CDR3 DNA: TGTGCCAGCAGCCCCGGCCTTAACACCGGGGAGCTGTTTTTT

V gene: TRBV5-1
J gene: TRBJ1-1
clone size: .
D gene: .
CDR3 protein: CASSLVQAEAFF
CDR3 DNA: TGCGCCAGCAGCCTTGTACAGGCGGAAGCTTTCTTT

V gene: TRBV5-1
J gene: TRBJ2-7
clone size: .
D gene: .
CDR3 protein: CASSDPQDEQYF
CDR3 DNA: TGCGCCAGCAGCGACCCGCAGGACGAGCAGTACTTC

V gene: TRBV20-1
J gene: TRBJ2-7
clone size: .
D gene: .
CDR3 protein: CSARDAVHSYEQYF
CDR3 DNA: TGCAGTGCTAGAGATGCAGTCCATTCCTACGAGCAGTACTTC

V gene: TRBV5-1
J gene: TRBJ2-5
clone size: few
D gene: .
CDR3 protein: CASSTTSSETQYF
CDR3 DNA: TGCGCCAGCAGCACCACTAGCTCAGAGACCCAGTACTTC

V gene: TRBV19
J gene: TRBJ2-7
clone size: many
D gene: .
CDR3 protein: CASSDRTSLEQYF
CDR3 DNA: TGTGCCAGTAGTGACAGGACTAGTTTGGAGCAGTACTTC

V gene: TRBV5-6
J gene: TRBJ1-2
clone size: .
D gene: .
CDR3 protein: CASSLVTGAYYGYTF
CDR3 DNA: TGTGCCAGCAGCTTGGTGACGGGGGCGTACTATGGCTACACCTTC

V gene: TRBV10-3
J gene: TRBJ2-3
clone size: .
D gene: .
CDR3 protein: CAISSEDTQYF
CDR3 DNA: TGTGCCATCAGCTCCGAGGATACGCAGTATTTT

V gene: TRBV19
J gene: TRBJ2-7
clone size: .
D gene: TRBD2
CDR3 protein: CASNPSGSSEQYF
CDR3 DNA: TGTGCCAGTAACCCCAGCGGGAGTAGCGAGCAGTACTTC

V gene: TRBV11-2
J gene: TRBJ1-4
clone size: few
D gene: .
CDR3 protein: CASRLTGTNEKLFF
CDR3 DNA: TGTGCCAGCAGACTCACAGGGACTAATGAAAAACTGTTTTTT

V gene: TRBV7-2
J gene: TRBJ2-3
clone size: medium-sized
D gene: TRBD2
CDR3 protein: CASSWTSGTDTQYF
CDR3 DNA: TGTGCCAGCAGCTGGACTAGCGGCACAGATACGCAGTATTTT

V gene: TRBV6-1
J gene: TRBJ2-2
clone size: medium-sized
D gene: TRBD2
CDR3 protein: CASSLQTSGTGELFF
CDR3 DNA: TGTGCCAGCAGCCTACAGACTAGCGGCACCGGGGAGCTGTTTTTT

V gene: TRBV28
J gene: TRBJ1-5
clone size: few
D gene: .
CDR3 protein: CASSSRRQLYSNQPQHF
CDR3 DNA: TGTGCCAGCAGTTCGCGCAGACAATTATATAGCAATCAGCCCCAGCATTTT

V gene: TRBV7-9
J gene: TRBJ2-5
clone size: many
D gene: TRBD2
CDR3 protein: CASSPGLAETQYF
CDR3 DNA: TGTGCCAGCAGCCCAGGACTAGCGGAGACCCAGTACTTC

V gene: TRBV7-6
J gene: TRBJ2-1
clone size: .
D gene: TRBD2
CDR3 protein: CASSLEAGVKQGFF
CDR3 DNA: TGTGCCAGCAGCTTAGAGGCGGGGGTCAAGCAAGGGTTCTTC

V gene: TRBV28
J gene: TRBJ1-1
clone size: many
D gene: .
CDR3 protein: CASSGFPYTEAFF
CDR3 DNA: TGTGCCAGTTCAGGTTTCCCCTACACTGAAGCTTTCTTT

V gene: TRBV4-2
J gene: TRBJ2-7
clone size: many
D gene: .
CDR3 protein: CASSQDLTVAIEQYF
CDR3 DNA: TGTGCCAGCAGCCAAGATCTAACGGTAGCGATCGAGCAGTACTTC

V gene: TRBV30
J gene: TRBJ1-1
clone size: once
D gene: .
CDR3 protein: CAWSQGGSGTEAFF
CDR3 DNA: TGTGCCTGGAGTCAAGGAGGCTCGGGCACTGAAGCTTTCTTT

V gene: TRBV2
J gene: TRBJ2-7
clone size: .
D gene: TRBD2
CDR3 protein: CASESSGRVREQYF
CDR3 DNA: TGTGCCAGTGAATCAAGCGGGAGAGTGCGGGAGCAGTACTTC

V gene: TRBV7-8
J gene: TRBJ2-7
clone size: .
D gene: TRBD2
CDR3 protein: CASSQLIIAGVYEQYF
CDR3 DNA: TGTGCCAGCAGCCAACTAATAATAGCGGGAGTCTACGAGCAGTACTTC

V gene: TRBV7-9
J gene: TRBJ1-6
clone size: many
D gene: TRBD1
CDR3 protein: CASSLNIQGDSPLHF
CDR3 DNA: TGTGCCAGCAGCTTAAATATACAGGGGGATTCACCCCTCCACTTT

V gene: TRBV20-1
J gene: TRBJ2-1
clone size: medium-sized
D gene: .
CDR3 protein: CSARDLESSYNEQFF
CDR3 DNA: TGCAGTGCTAGAGATCTGGAGAGCTCCTACAATGAGCAGTTCTTC

V gene: TRBV15
J gene: TRBJ2-3
clone size: .
D gene: .
CDR3 protein: CATSRDQDTQYF
CDR3 DNA: TGTGCCACCAGCAGAGATCAAGATACGCAGTATTTT

V gene: TRBV5-6
J gene: TRBJ1-1
clone size: .
D gene: .
CDR3 protein: CASSFRAGSMNTEAFF
CDR3 DNA: TGTGCCAGCAGCTTTCGGGCAGGGAGCATGAACACTGAAGCTTTCTTT

V gene: TRBV28
J gene: TRBJ1-5
clone size: many
D gene: .
CDR3 protein: CASSLLSSNQPQHF
CDR3 DNA: TGTGCCAGCAGTTTACTAAGTAGCAATCAGCCCCAGCATTTT